Each of the 10 T cell receptor beta chains below was sequenced from the same sample in a study of blood T cell repertoires in COVID-19. Assay: immunoSEQ multiplex PCR; the TCRdb copy retains only in-frame clones and omits some. The sample has roughly 150,000 clones, roughly nine tenths seen once. The sample was PBMCs or T cells enriched from blood (not recorded which). These receptors originate from a woman in her thirties or forties who had been exposed to COVID-19.

The CDR3 region has the DNA TGTGCCAGCAGCCGACTAGCGGGAGTGATAGATACGCAGTATTTT. Amino acid sequence: CASSRLAGVIDTQYF. The chain combines TRBV14 with TRBJ2-3; 12 nucleotides match TRBD2. Germline CDR1 and CDR2: SGHDN and FVKESK. The CDR3 consists of 15 residues. The J segment lost 5 bases and the V segment lost 4 bases, leaving 4 bases of the junction unmatched.

The rearrangement uses TRBV2 and TRBJ2-3; 12 bases line up with TRBD2. Germline CDR1 SNHLY, CDR2 FYNNEI. V lost 7 bases and J lost 3; bases outside the gene matches: 8. CDR3 size: 16 residues. DNA for the CDR3: TGTGCCAGCACGACCCGCGGACTAGCGGGAACAGATACGCAGTATTTT. Protein sequence: CASTTRGLAGTDTQYF.

This chain uses TRBV7-9 with TRBJ1-1; a possible D gene is TRBD1 (5 bases). Trimming took 3 bases from V and 0 from J, leaving 20 bases between them. The germline gives CDR1 SEHNR, CDR2 FQNEAQ (reference sequence). This CDR3 is 18 amino acids long. The CDR3 DNA follows: TGTGCCAGCAGCTTCCCGGTAAACGGCGGGGCTTTGAACACTGAAGCTTTCTTT. Translated, it gives CASSFPVNGGALNTEAFF.

This chain links TRBV21-1 with TRBJ1-1. TRBV21-1 is termed a pseudogene. The CDR3 is 12 residues long. CDR3 protein: CASSKGGVEAFF. The CDR3 coding sequence is TGTGCCAGCAGCAAAGGCGGGGTTGAAGCTTTCTTT.

This chain joins TRBV4-1 and TRBJ1-1, with 9 bases matching TRBD1. CDR3 length: 14 amino acids. CDR1 and CDR2 from the germline V gene are MGHRA and YSYEKL. Trimming at V came to 2 bases and at J to 5 bases, leaving 3 bases not matched to a gene. The CDR3 is CASSQFGQGTEAFF. In DNA form, the CDR3 reads TGCGCCAGCAGCCAATTCGGACAGGGGACTGAAGCTTTCTTT.

The chain carries TRBV7-9 and TRBJ2-7; D call uncertain. The CDR3 has 11 amino acids. Trimming shortened V by 3 bases and J by 7 bases, and 7 bases separated the two germline ends. Germline V lookup: CDR1 SEHNR, CDR2 FQNEAQ (reference sequence). The CDR3 region has the DNA TGTGCCAGCAGCTTCTCCCTTGAGCAGTACTTC. Translating gives CASSFSLEQYF.

The gene calls are TRBV10-1 and TRBJ1-2; 7 bases map to TRBD1. The V and J ends lost 8 bases and 5 bases, in that order; junction bases with no gene match: 14. This CDR3 has 15 residues. CDR1 and CDR2 (germline): WNHNN, SYGVQD (reference sequence). In DNA, the CDR3 is TGCGCCAGCTCATACTGGGACAGCGATTCATATGGCTACACCTTC. Its protein is CASSYWDSDSYGYTF.

The genes are TRBV7-9 and TRBJ2-2; 14 positions match TRBD2. CDR3 length: 19 residues. Trimming removed 3 bases from V and 1 base from J; junction bases left unmatched: 7. CDR1 and CDR2 (germline): SEHNR, FQNEAQ (reference sequence). CDR3 nucleotide sequence: TGTGCCAGCAGCTTGGAAACAGGACTAGCGGGAGGGAACACCGGGGAGCTGTTTTTT. It encodes CASSLETGLAGGNTGELFF.

The genes are TRBV4-3 and TRBJ2-5; D may be TRBD2 (5 bases). The CDR3 contains 17 residues. Germline CDR1 reads LGHNA; CDR2 reads YSLEER. V was pared by 0 bases and J by 5 bases, with 19 bases between. CDR3 DNA sequence: TGCGCCAGCAGCCAAGAGTATCTACGGGGTATACGGGAGACCCAGTACTTC. This encodes CASSQEYLRGIRETQYF.

The V gene is TRBV14, the J gene TRBJ1-1, with 9 bases identical to TRBD1. The J segment lost 10 bases and the V segment lost 1 base, leaving 1 base of the junction unmatched. Germline CDR1 SGHDN, CDR2 FVKESK. This CDR3 has 12 amino acids. DNA for the CDR3: TGTGCCAGCAGCCAAGTGACAGGGGGAGCTTTCTTT. This codes for CASSQVTGGAFF.